These 14 T cell receptor beta chains were all obtained from the same sample, sequenced in a study of T cells in Graves' hyperthyroidism and ophthalmopathy. TCR beta CDR3 regions were amplified from RNA. A set of HTBI primers served as the primers for a first-round RT-PCR of the TCR CDR3. TCRdb reprocessed the multiplex PCR reads via MiXCR and lists one record per CDR3 protein. This table has under 450,000 distinct CDR3 sequences, approximately 13% appearing once. Material for sequencing was blood. These receptors were collected from a young man with Graves' hyperthyroidism that later progressed to Graves' ophthalmopathy.

This clonotype was counted a few times. The chain is built from TRBV9 and TRBJ2-7, with 11 nucleotides matching TRBD2. V gave up 3 bases and J gave up 0 bases; unmatched junction bases: 5. In germline, CDR1 is SGDLS, CDR2 YYNGEE. The CDR3 spans 16 residues. The CDR3 DNA follows: TGTGCCAGCAGCGGCGGGACTAGCGGCCTCTCCTACGAGCAGTACTTC. This translates into CASSGGTSGLSYEQYF.

The chain recombines TRBV20-1 with TRBJ1-5, with a weak D call TRBD1 (6 bases). CDR1 is DFQATT and CDR2 is SNEGSKA in the germline V gene (reference sequence). V lost 7 bases and J 6 bases, leaving 16 bases between the germline ends. This CDR3 has 13 amino acids. CDR3 sequence: CSGNSGVSQPQHF. In DNA form, the CDR3 reads TGCAGTGGTAATTCAGGGGTGAGTCAGCCCCAGCATTTT.

This clonotype occurred many times. The rearrangement uses TRBV7-9 and TRBJ2-3; 8 bases fit TRBD2. Trimming removed 5 bases from V and 7 bases from J; junction bases left unmatched: 5. CDR1 and CDR2 from the germline V gene are SEHNR and FQNEAQ (reference sequence). The CDR3 spans 13 residues. The CDR3 loop is CASSQGLAHTQYF. The CDR3 DNA sequence: TGTGCCAGCAGCCAAGGACTAGCTCATACGCAGTATTTT.

This clonotype has a count of ten or more. This rearrangement joins TRBV11-1 to TRBJ2-3; no clear D. Germline V gene data show CDR1 as SGHAT and CDR2 as FQDESV (reference sequence). The V gene lost 5 bases and the J gene lost 3 bases, with 18 bases spanning the gap. The CDR3 consists of 16 residues. CDR3 in amino acids: CASSPRTWALTDTQYF. CDR3 sequence (DNA): TGTGCCAGCAGCCCCCGGACGTGGGCCCTAACAGATACGCAGTATTTT.

This clonotype was counted only a few times. J is TRBJ1-1 and V is TRBV19; D call uncertain. Germline V lookup: CDR1 LNHDA, CDR2 SQIVND (reference sequence). The CDR3 sequence is 11 residues long. V lost 4 bases to trimming and J lost 6 bases, with 6 bases between them. CDR3 residues: CASSRAAEAFF. Written as DNA, the CDR3 is TGTGCCAGTAGTAGGGCAGCTGAAGCTTTCTTT.

This clonotype has a handful of counts. The chain links TRBV9 to TRBJ2-2; D is possibly TRBD2 (5 bases). This CDR3 is 13 amino acids long. Trimming took 3 bases from V and 7 from J, leaving 10 bases between them. Per the germline V gene, CDR1 is SGDLS and CDR2 is YYNGEE. This CDR3 reads CASSAEDGGELFF. DNA of the CDR3: TGTGCCAGCAGCGCGGAGGACGGCGGGGAGCTGTTTTTT.

There are a few counts of this clonotype. J is TRBJ1-2 and V is TRBV3-1; D is uncertain. The CDR3 runs 12 residues. Germline V lookup: CDR1 LGHDT, CDR2 YNNKEL (reference sequence). V dropped 3 bases and J dropped 11 bases, with 13 bases sitting between them. CDR3 in amino acids: CASSHGSPWYTF. The CDR3 nucleotides read TGTGCCAGCAGCCACGGGTCGCCATGGTACACCTTC.

This clonotype has at least ten counts. The CDR3 nucleotides are TGTGCCAGCAGTGAACAAGGGGGACGGGATACGCAGTATTTT. Protein product: CASSEQGGRDTQYF. This chain links TRBV2 with TRBJ2-3, with D tentatively TRBD1 (6 bases). Germline assignment: CDR1 SNHLY and CDR2 FYNNEI. The CDR3 sequence is 14 residues long. The V and J ends lost 2 bases and 6 bases respectively, with 12 bases between them.

The table lists this clonotype with many counts. The V gene is TRBV7-9, the J gene TRBJ2-3, with D uncertain. The CDR3 consists of 16 residues. Germline CDR1 and CDR2: SEHNR and FQNEAQ (reference sequence). The V end lost 4 bases, the J end lost 3 bases, and 17 bases lay between the germline ends. In nucleotides, the CDR3 is TGTGCCAGCAGCTCCTCAGAGGTCCCCTTTACAGATACGCAGTATTTT. Protein: CASSSSEVPFTDTQYF.

V usage is TRBV27 and J usage is TRBJ2-1; 9 bases are a match to TRBD1. The CDR3 totals 15 residues. From germline, CDR1 is MNHEY and CDR2 SMNVEV (reference sequence). Losses at the gene ends were 4 bases for V and 9 bases for J; bases not matched to a gene: 10. CDR3 in DNA: TGTGCCAGCAGTTCCTGGGACAGGGAGTGCCCTGAGCAGTTCTTC. Protein: CASSSWDRECPEQFF.

V usage is TRBV15 and J usage is TRBJ2-4; TRBD2 is a possible D gene (7 bases). Trimming took off 1 base at V and 1 base at J, with 11 bases between the two ends. The CDR3 runs to 16 residues. Germline assignment: CDR1 LNHNV and CDR2 YYDKDF (reference sequence). In DNA form, the CDR3 reads TGTGCCACCAGCAGAGGCGCGGGGGCGGCCAAAAACATTCAGTACTTC. It yields the protein CATSRGAGAAKNIQYF.

This clonotype was detected many times. This chain uses TRBV12-5 with TRBJ1-2, with D tentatively TRBD1 (5 bases). This CDR3 contains 19 residues. Germline-derived CDR1 and CDR2 are LGHNT and FRNRAP. The V end lost 0 bases, the J end lost 0 bases, and 20 bases lay between the germline ends. The CDR3 protein is CASGLVLDRRDRSNYGYTF. The CDR3 bases are TGTGCTAGTGGTTTGGTACTGGACCGCAGGGACCGATCTAACTATGGCTACACCTTC.

This clonotype was found a few times. The rearrangement joins TRBV3-1 to TRBJ2-1; perhaps TRBD2 as D (5 bases). V was cut by 0 bases and J by 3 bases, with 12 bases left in between. Germline V gene lookup returns CDR1 LGHDT and CDR2 YNNKEL (reference sequence). CDR3 length: 16 amino acids. The CDR3 is CASSQESKGVYNEQFF. The CDR3 bases are TGTGCCAGCAGCCAAGAATCAAAGGGAGTCTACAATGAGCAGTTCTTC.

This clonotype was seen a handful of times. This CDR3 reads CASSLGGGPEQFF. In nucleotides, the CDR3 is TGTGCCAGCAGCTTAGGGGGGGGGCCAGAGCAGTTCTTC. The J gene is TRBJ2-1, the V gene TRBV7-2; the D gene is possibly TRBD2 (7 bases). Looked up from germline, CDR1 is SGHTA and CDR2 is FQGNSA. With 1 base removed from V and 10 bases from J, the gap between germline ends came to 11 bases. The CDR3 length is 13 residues.